This T cell receptor beta chain was sequenced for a study of cytomegalovirus exposure and HLA in healthy donors. A word on this clone: Its target is unknown.

General study findings and limits: Using the classifier, cytomegalovirus status was reportedly diagnosed with high specificity and sensitivity.

The PCR made use of 60 Vbeta and 13 Jbeta primers. Assay: immunoSEQ multiplex PCR; the TCRdb copy retains only in-frame clones and omits some. Found here are 150,000 to 200,000 clones, approximately 76% of them singletons; the top ten hold approximately 2%. Though nominally healthy at sampling, donors likely had unrecorded immune exposures. Trimming took 2 bases from V and 0 from J; bases not matched to a gene: 14. This CDR3 region has 20 residues. The germline V gene has CDR1 MRHNA and CDR2 SNTAGT. The sequencing sample was made of PBMCs. V and J are TRBV6-4 and TRBJ2-4, with TRBD1 matching 9 bases. This TCR came from a female donor in good health and CMV-seronegative. CDR3 protein: CASSDPKIDRGEVAKNIQYF. CDR3 nucleotides: TGTGCCAGCAGTGACCCTAAAATTGACAGGGGGGAAGTAGCCAAAAACATTCAGTACTTC.